This T cell receptor (beta chain) appears in the sequencing data of a study of T-cell memory formation after mild COVID-19. Points from the study as a whole: In pre-infection memory, a portion of responding clones appeared, which suggested that cross-reactive memory joined.

Germline lookup yields CDR1 SGHRS and CDR2 YFSETQ. Trimming stripped 0 bases from V and 1 base from J, with 12 bases between. This CDR3 region has 16 residues. This clonotype showed up just a few times. Its specificity is not known. MiXCR was run by TCRdb on the 5' RACE reads, yielding one entry per CDR3 protein. The sample comprises 410,000 or so distinct CDR3 sequences, 23% of which are singletons, and 10% to 15% rests with the top ten. The source of this sequence is an adult woman who had mild COVID-19 (a few samples of this study predate the infection). Cell type and time point are not known. The sequencing input was PBMCs or a T cell subset sorted from them (not recorded which). The chain recombines TRBV5-1 with TRBJ2-3, with D perhaps TRBD2 (6 bases). The CDR3 DNA reads TGCGCCAGCAGCTTGGACGGCGGCGGGGGCACAGATACGCAGTATTTT. This encodes CASSLDGGGGTDTQYF. Full variable domain (rest looked up from reference TRBV5-1 and TRBJ2-3): KAGVTQTPRYLIKTRGQQVTLSCSPISGHRSVSWYQQTPGQGLQFLFEYFSETQRNKGNFPGRFSGRQFSNSRSEMNVSTLELGDSALYLCASSLDGGGGTDTQYFGPGTRLTVL.